This T cell receptor beta chain was captured in a study of beta chain features in type 1 diabetes. V lost 7 bases to trimming and J lost 4 bases; unmatched junction nucleotides: 7. Germline V gives CDR1 MGHDK, CDR2 SYGVNS. This CDR3 contains 14 residues. The sequenced template was cDNA made from the entire isolated RNA. Some clones are missing from TCRdb's copy, which holds only in-frame ones; the method was immunoSEQ multiplex PCR. The table records 860,000 or so clones, roughly 15% of them present only once. The sequenced sample consisted of naive CD4+ T cells from blood. The sequence was collected from a woman between 18 and 30 years old in good health. The chain recombines TRBV25-1 with TRBJ2-7; 10 bases fit TRBD1. CDR3 loop: CASNPGQGLYEQYF. As DNA, the CDR3 is TGTGCCAGCAATCCGGGACAGGGGTTATACGAGCAGTACTTC.